The source of this T cell receptor (beta chain) is a study of cytomegalovirus exposure and HLA in healthy donors. The CDR3 has 18 amino acids. In germline, CDR1 is SGHDT, CDR2 YYEEEE. The J segment lost 0 bases and the V segment lost 0 bases, leaving 4 bases of the junction unmatched. The PCR employed 60 Vbeta primers together with 13 Jbeta primers. Only in-frame clones appear in the TCRdb table, and some are missing; sequencing was by immunoSEQ multiplex PCR. The table shows hundreds of thousands of clones, with approximately 80% occurring only once. This clone occurred once. The sequenced material came from PBMCs. The receptor comes from a boy between 2 and 15 years old in good health and CMV-seronegative. The chain combines TRBV5-6 with TRBJ2-1, with 12 bases that match TRBD2. The CDR3 loop reads CASSLGLAGALSYNEQFF. CDR3 coding DNA: TGTGCCAGCAGCTTGGGACTAGCGGGGGCCCTCTCCTACAATGAGCAGTTCTTC.